This T cell receptor (beta chain) appears in the sequencing data of a study of radiotherapy plus CTLA-4 blockade in lung cancer. Study information: Of all patients, over 15% responded objectively and approximately 31% showed disease control. Study-wide points: The study found tumor-derived TCR clones expanded in blood after radiotherapy plus ipilimumab.

Germline assignment: CDR1 MGHRA and CDR2 YSYEKL. V was trimmed by 1 base and J by 4 bases, leaving 10 bases between them. The CDR3 has 15 amino acids. Concerning this clone itself: What it binds is unknown.

The assay was immunoSEQ multiplex PCR, and TCRdb's table has in-frame clones only and misses some. The table lists tens of thousands of clones, over 75% of them singletons. The V gene is TRBV4-1, the J gene TRBJ2-2; D may be TRBD2 (5 bases). The sequence derives from a human donor with non-small cell lung cancer whose response to radiotherapy plus ipilimumab could not be evaluated. The sample was peripheral blood, taken from a patient treated with radiotherapy plus ipilimumab. The CDR3 sequence is CASSQARTSTGELFF. The CDR3 DNA reads as TGCGCCAGCAGCCAAGCCCGCACTAGCACCGGGGAGCTGTTTTTT.